The present T cell receptor (beta chain) was sequenced within a study of long-term antiretroviral therapy in people with HIV. Study at large: A decade or so separates the oldest specimens from the later 2015 immediate-ART recommendation. Study-level results: Clonal populations expanded prior to ART predominated within the repertoire at all time points.

To note about this clone: Its cognate antigen is unknown.

Sequencing used immunoSEQ v3.0 at survey level. Sequencing used immunoSEQ multiplex PCR; TCRdb keeps in-frame clones, though not all of them. The table records about 29,000 clones, 80% to 85% of them present only once. CDR1 and CDR2 (germline): SGHRS, YFSETQ. V was clipped by 3 bases and J by 6 bases; unmatched bases: 7. The CDR3 contains 15 residues. All participants with HIV were treated in the United States. This specimen consisted of unsorted PBMCs, obtained 2.9 years after starting antiretroviral therapy. This TCR derives from a man between 50 and 59 years old with HIV. V usage is TRBV5-1 and J usage is TRBJ1-1; TRBD1 matches at 11 bases. The CDR3 bases are TGCGCCAGCAGCTGGCCGGGACAGGGGGGGCCTGAAGCTTTCTTT. Its translation is CASSWPGQGGPEAFF.